This T cell receptor (beta chain) was recorded in a study of T cells after yellow fever vaccination. About the research overall: It was SMART-Seq v4 Ultra Low Input that prepared the fractions with low cell numbers.

Study outcomes and limitations: Repertoires obtained by FACS sorting could include abundant clonotypes that entered as contaminants from the bulk population. Relatively few clonotypes were ones that appeared in both CD4 and CD8 compartments.

Germline V gives CDR1 MGHRA, CDR2 YSYEKL. This CDR3 comprises 16 residues. MiXCR, run by TCRdb on the 5' RACE reads, gives a single entry per CDR3 protein. This sample yields around 100,000 distinct CDR3 sequences, of which approximately 8.4% are seen a single time; roughly 23% belongs to the top ten. Concerning this clonotype itself: Its antigen is unidentified. One base away lies a much larger clone, so this may be a sequencing read error.

The chain links TRBV4-1 to TRBJ2-7; D is perhaps TRBD1 or TRBD2 (5 bases each). The source material was CD8+ T cells sorted from PBMCs, sampled 45 days after the yellow fever booster vaccination. The clonotype was recovered from a man aged 25 to 40 who received the YFV17D yellow fever vaccine. The CDR3: CGSSQDKAGTSYEQYF. The CDR3 DNA reads as TGCGGCAGCAGCCAAGACAAGGCAGGGACCTCCTACGAGCAGTACTTC.